This entry describes one TCR beta chain. Its antigen remains unidentified. The CDR3 totals 14 residues. Trimming cost V 1 base and J 9 bases, with 13 bases left between them. Germline-derived CDR1 and CDR2 are SGHTA and FQGNSA. In the authors' workflow: ImmunoSEQ output held junction-only sequences without quality scores, so filtering differed. Some clones are missing from TCRdb's copy, which holds only in-frame ones; the method was immunoSEQ multiplex PCR. The V and J calls and clone size come from that table; D and trimming were worked out from the DNA. Here the sample spans more than 1,200,000 clones, 98% to 99% being singletons. A CD45RA-negative memory subset and a CD45RA+ naive subset were separated from the CD4+ cells. The entry originates in a study of shared clonotypes between healthy human individuals. Study-level points and caveats: Incompleteness in sorted-subset sequencing, despite large depth, was shown by rarefaction.

The sequence was collected from a man aged 30-40 years in good health. The rearrangement joins TRBV7-2 to TRBJ2-1; D uncertain. The sample was naive CD4+ T cells sorted from blood. Subset of the sample: CD45RA+ positively selected. CDR3 in amino acids: CASSLVGRTGEQFF. The CDR3 DNA sequence: TGTGCCAGCAGCTTAGTAGGGCGAACGGGTGAGCAGTTCTTC. Using reference TRBV7-2 and TRBJ2-1 for the parts outside the CDR3, the full variable domain is GAGVSQSPSNKVTEKGKDVELRCDPISGHTALYWYRQSLGQGLEFLIYFQGNSAPDKSGLPSDRFSAERTGGSVSTLTIQRTQQEDSAVYLCASSLVGRTGEQFFGPGTRLTVL.